The present T cell receptor beta chain was sequenced within a study of blood T cell repertoires in COVID-19 (TCRdb year 2020). About the full investigation: Collaborator samples came from the United States, Italy and Spain and covered acute and convalescent phases of COVID-19. A freely available public database, intended as a resource for researchers studying the immune response to SARS-CoV-2, is where the repertoires were released. The prospective study material was composed of cDNA or gDNA derived from T cells, B-cell-depleted T cells, or PBMCs. Deeply sampled blood TCRbeta repertoires from subjects exposed to, actively infected with, or recovered from COVID-19 were included in the dataset. Where HLA class I and class II types were available, the types were taken from metadata supplied by the sample provider, not from assay-based typing. The samples were drawn from two sources: the first 160 participants of the ongoing ImmuneRACE study, and over 950 subjects contributed by 6 global collaborators. Sample metadata almost always included a de-identified subject ID, COVID-19 status, age in years and sex.

Remarks on this clone: Its antigen is unknown. The sample holds no much larger clone one base away, and base qualities are not on file.

Collaborating institutions collected whole blood in K2EDTA tubes following their own protocols. For TCRbeta analysis, collaborators shipped samples in one of three forms: frozen whole blood, isolated PBMCs, or DNA extracted from either of those sample types. Overall results and qualifications from the work: The quantity of clinical and demographic metadata differed by source and by participant and was supplied without curation.

TCRbeta CDR3 regions were amplified from genomic DNA using the immunoSEQ Assay, a bias-controlled multiplex PCR. Under the source paper's analysis protocol: Within the assay, amplification of reference gene primers was used to estimate how many nucleated cells each sample contained. To quantify the absolute abundance of each unique TCRbeta CDR3 rearrangement, sequence reads were collapsed and filtered. For each sample, productive Simpson clonality was calculated as the square root of Simpson's diversity index across productive rearrangements. TCRdb holds this immuneACCESS table with in-frame rearrangements only. Some clones are missing; in checked studies, unresolved V genes explain under half, and the rest has no known cause. That table is the source of V, J and clone size, and D and trimming were worked out from the DNA. The sample table holds roughly 150,000 clones, of which around 88% were seen once. Clones ranked in the top ten supply more than 5% of the sample.

This TCR came from a human donor in a cohort sampled during active COVID-19. Sequencing used peripheral blood.

Here is the DNA: TGTGCCAGTAGTATTTTGGGCGGGGGGGCATCCCCGGATACGCAGTATTTT. The encoded protein is CASSILGGGASPDTQYF. The chain was built from TRBV19 and TRBJ2-3, with 9 bases in between that match TRBD2. The CDR3 measures 17 amino acids from cysteine to phenylalanine. Of the read, only the CDR3 DNA is kept; its 51 bases are in frame from base 1. Per the germline V gene (reference sequence), LNHDA is the CDR1 and SQIVND is the CDR2. The V end gives up 3 bases and the J end 6 bases, leaving 13 bases in the junction not matched to a gene.